The next 28 T cell receptor beta chains were all read from a single sample in a study of T-cell reconstitution after alpha-beta-depleted transplantation in children. For TCRbeta, the library was prepared with unique molecular identifiers. TCRdb re-called the PCR reads with MiXCR, one entry per CDR3 protein. The sample holds about 440,000 distinct CDR3 sequences, 43% seen once. The source was PBMCs, collected before TCRalphabeta/CD19-depleted stem cell transplant. These receptor sequences come from a girl aged 2 to 9 with aplastic anemia, due to receive a stem cell transplant.

This rearrangement joins TRBV20-1 to TRBJ1-1; tentatively, D is TRBD1 (5 bases). The CDR3 sequence is 17 residues long. Germline V gives CDR1 DFQATT, CDR2 SNEGSKA (reference sequence). Trimming took 0 bases from V and 5 from J, leaving 22 bases between them. The CDR3 DNA reads as TGCAGTGCTAGAGATCTGGGGCAGGGCGGGAGAAGGACTGAAGCTTTCTTT. Encoded protein: CSARDLGQGGRRTEAFF.

The chain combines TRBV9 with TRBJ1-5; D is perhaps TRBD1 (6 bases). Trimming removed 3 bases at V and 5 bases at J, with 15 bases between. Germline CDR1 reads SGDLS; CDR2 reads YYNGEE. The CDR3 has 15 amino acids. The CDR3 is CASSAEDRFDQPQHF. The CDR3 coding sequence is TGTGCCAGCAGCGCAGAAGACAGGTTCGATCAGCCCCAGCATTTT.

This sequence joins TRBV29-1 and TRBJ2-5, with 10 positions matching TRBD1. The CDR3 runs to 14 residues. Germline V lookup: CDR1 SQVTM, CDR2 ANQGSEA. J gave up 3 bases and V 4 bases, and 5 bases lay outside the gene matches. The CDR3 DNA reads as TGCAGCGTTGTTGTGACAGGGGGCGAAGAGACCCAGTACTTC. Protein: CSVVVTGGEETQYF.

V is TRBV9 and J is TRBJ2-1; D is undetermined. The germline CDR1 and CDR2 sequences are SGDLS and YYNGEE. The CDR3 spans 14 residues. Trimming left V 1 base short and J 9 bases short, with 14 bases between. The CDR3 spells CASSVNLGWVEQFF. The CDR3 nucleotides are TGTGCCAGCAGCGTAAATCTGGGATGGGTTGAGCAGTTCTTC. The entire variable domain, with the rest obtained from reference TRBV9 and TRBJ2-1, is as follows: DSGVTQTPKHLITATGQRVTLRCSPRSGDLSVYWYQQSLDQGLQFLIQYYNGEERAKGNILERFSAQQFPDLHSELNLSSLELGDSALYFCASSVNLGWVEQFFGPGTRLTVL.

This clonotype was observed once. V and J are TRBV5-1 and TRBJ2-1, with 10 bases aligning to TRBD1. The CDR3 sequence is 15 residues long. Germline V gene lookup returns CDR1 SGHRS and CDR2 YFSETQ. Trimming removed 0 bases from V and 7 bases from J; junction bases left unmatched: 4. The CDR3 region is CASSLVGQGINEQFF. The CDR3 DNA is TGCGCCAGCAGCTTGGTGGGACAGGGGATAAATGAGCAGTTCTTC.

V gene TRBV29-1 combines with J gene TRBJ2-3; weak D call: TRBD1 (6 bases). The CDR3 consists of 17 residues. V lost 4 bases and J lost 2, with 22 bases in between. Germline CDR1 is SQVTM and CDR2 is ANQGSEA. CDR3 residues: CSVARRQTGPNTDTQYF. The DNA of the CDR3 is TGCAGCGTTGCCCGCCGACAGACAGGTCCTAACACAGATACGCAGTATTTT.

In this sample, this clonotype turned up many times. The V and J genes are TRBV5-6 and TRBJ2-5; unclear D gene. The CDR3 spans 13 residues. Germline V gene lookup returns CDR1 SGHDT and CDR2 YYEEEE. V was trimmed by 4 bases and J by 3 bases, leaving 10 bases between them. CDR3 region: CASSPLIEETQYF. CDR3 DNA: TGTGCCAGCAGCCCACTGATCGAAGAGACCCAGTACTTC.

This chain uses TRBV10-3 with TRBJ2-7; TRBD2 agrees at 10 bases. This CDR3 spans 18 amino acids. After removal of 0 bases from V and 7 bases from J, the junction contained 15 bases not matched to a gene. Germline values: CDR1 ENHRY, CDR2 SYGVKD. The CDR3 sequence is CAISESTASGSNGSEQYF. The CDR3 DNA reads as TGTGCCATCAGTGAGTCGACGGCTAGCGGGAGTAACGGGTCGGAGCAGTACTTC.

V gene TRBV30 combines with J gene TRBJ2-7; maybe TRBD1 (5 bases). V shed 1 base and J shed 1 base, with 5 bases lying between them. The germline CDR1 and CDR2 sequences are GTSNPN and SVGIG (reference sequence). CDR3 length: 12 residues. CDR3 in DNA: TGTGCCTGGAGTGCAGGGTCCTACGAGCAGTACTTC. Protein sequence: CAWSAGSYEQYF.

This clonotype appeared a few times. The rearrangement joins TRBV10-1 to TRBJ2-1; 13 bases are a match to TRBD2. The V and J ends lost 4 bases and 7 bases, in that order; junction bases with no gene match: 10. Germline lookup yields CDR1 WNHNN and CDR2 SYGVQD (reference sequence). CDR3 length equals 17 residues. CDR3 region: CASSGGLAGRGRNEQFF. In DNA, the CDR3 is TGCGCCAGCAGTGGGGGACTAGCGGGAAGGGGGCGGAATGAGCAGTTCTTC.

V and J are TRBV3-1 and TRBJ1-5; 9 positions agree with TRBD1. This CDR3 is built from 15 residues. J gave up 3 bases and V 6 bases, and 6 bases lay outside the gene matches. Germline V lookup: CDR1 LGHDT, CDR2 YNNKEL (reference sequence). CDR3 bases: TGTGCCAGCAGTCCCGGGACAGGGTACAATCAGCCCCAGCATTTT. Residues: CASSPGTGYNQPQHF. Full variable domain (outside the CDR3, taken from reference TRBV3-1 and TRBJ1-5): DTAVSQTPKYLVTQMGNDKSIKCEQNLGHDTMYWYKQDSKKFLKIMFSYNNKELIINETVPNRFSPKSPDKAHLNLHINSLELGDSAVYFCASSPGTGYNQPQHFGDGTRLSIL.

This clonotype has only a few counts. The chain recombines TRBV20-1 with TRBJ2-7; D call uncertain. Germline V gene data show CDR1 as DFQATT and CDR2 as SNEGSKA (reference sequence). CDR3 size: 10 residues. Trimming removed 6 bases at V and 3 bases at J, with 6 bases between. The CDR3 coding sequence is TGCAGTGCCCACGGCTACGAGCAGTACTTC. This sequence encodes CSAHGYEQYF.

The rearrangement joins TRBV7-2 to TRBJ1-3; the match to TRBD1 covers 8 bases. Looked up from germline, CDR1 is SGHTA and CDR2 is FQGNSA. J lost 3 bases, V lost 6 bases, and 10 bases had no gene match. The CDR3 sequence is 16 residues long. CDR3 DNA sequence: TGTGCCAGCAGTCTCACCTCAGGGGGCGGTGGAAACACCATATATTTT. Encoded protein: CASSLTSGGGGNTIYF.

This clonotype was observed at least ten times. The chain has TRBV12-3 or TRBV12-4 and TRBJ2-1; no reliable D call. The ends were cut back, 2 bases at V and 6 bases at J, with 11 bases in the middle. The CDR3 runs to 14 residues. Here the CDR3 DNA reads TGTGCCAGCAGTTTACTCTCATACCCCAATGAGCAGTTCTTC. Protein product: CASSLLSYPNEQFF.

As for this clonotype: One end of the junction does not line up with germline, which may come from a read error. The CDR3 region has the DNA TGTGCCAGCAGTTTTGTGACAGGTAATGAGCAGCTCTTC. Its translation: CASSFVTGNEQLF. The rearrangement joins TRBV27 to TRBJ2-1, with a weak D call TRBD1 (6 bases). The germline gives CDR1 MNHEY, CDR2 SMNVEV (reference sequence). CDR3 size: 13 residues.

This clonotype has a count of ten or more. The rearrangement links TRBV4-1 to TRBJ2-1, with 10 bases lining up with TRBD1. Germline V gene data show CDR1 as MGHRA and CDR2 as YSYEKL. CDR3 size: 17 residues. Germline trimming cut 3 bases from V and 10 bases from J; bases unmatched to any gene: 15. The CDR3 sequence is CASSQVNRDRGLIEQFF. CDR3 bases: TGCGCCAGCAGCCAGGTAAACCGGGACAGGGGACTTATCGAGCAGTTCTTC.

The sample holds a few counts of this clonotype. V and J are TRBV28 and TRBJ1-2; D remains ambiguous. CDR3 size: 15 residues. V was cut by 1 base and J by 6 bases, with 15 bases left in between. Germline loops: CDR1 MDHEN, CDR2 SYDVKM. The CDR3 DNA is TGTGCCAGCAGTTTATCATCGTCGGGGTTGGATGGCTACACCTTC. Translation: CASSLSSSGLDGYTF.

The chain couples TRBV7-2 to TRBJ1-1; D ambiguous. V lost 1 base and J 0 bases, leaving 9 bases between the germline ends. Germline CDR1 reads SGHTA; CDR2 reads FQGNSA. This CDR3 comprises 15 residues. CDR3 residues: CASSLVGPLNTEAFF. CDR3 in DNA: TGTGCCAGCAGCTTAGTAGGGCCTCTGAACACTGAAGCTTTCTTT.

This chain joins TRBV7-2 and TRBJ2-5; D is unresolved. Per the germline V gene, CDR1 is SGHTA and CDR2 is FQGNSA. The CDR3 sequence is 14 residues long. Trimming cost V 4 bases and J 4 bases, with 13 bases left between them. The CDR3 here is CASSSGLNIETQYF. The CDR3 bases are TGTGCCAGCAGCTCTGGGCTTAATATAGAGACCCAGTACTTC.

The chain carries TRBV9 and TRBJ2-7; D possibly matches TRBD1 or TRBD2 (5 bases each). CDR1 and CDR2 (germline): SGDLS, YYNGEE. Trimming stripped 0 bases from V and 4 bases from J, with 14 bases between. CDR3 length equals 15 residues. The CDR3 loop reads CASSVVPGTSYEQYF. The CDR3 bases are TGTGCCAGCAGCGTAGTGCCCGGGACCTCATACGAGCAGTACTTC.

This clonotype was picked up many times. The chain recombines TRBV7-2 with TRBJ2-2; weak D call: TRBD2 (5 bases). V lost 3 bases and J 5 bases, leaving 13 bases between the germline ends. In germline, CDR1 is SGHTA, CDR2 FQGNSA. There are 15 residues in the CDR3. CDR3 sequence (DNA): TGTGCCAGCAGCTTTAAAGGGAGAGAGACCGGGGAGCTGTTTTTT. Residues: CASSFKGRETGELFF.

Many counts were recorded for this clonotype. V usage is TRBV10-3 and J usage is TRBJ2-3, with 10 bases that match TRBD1. J gave up 4 bases and V 2 bases, and 3 bases lay outside the gene matches. Germline-derived CDR1 and CDR2 are ENHRY and SYGVKD. The CDR3 is 15 residues long. The CDR3 nucleotides are TGTGCCATCAGTGAGCCGACAGGGGGCCCAGATACGCAGTATTTT. This encodes CAISEPTGGPDTQYF.

In this sample, this clonotype turned up many times. CDR3 sequence (DNA): TGTGCCAGCAGTTTTTCGAGGAGGGGGGTAGCGGGGCATAGCTCCTACGAGCAGTACTTC. Protein: CASSFSRRGVAGHSSYEQYF. The chain carries TRBV27 and TRBJ2-7, with 8 bases that match TRBD2. Germline V gene sequence: CDR1 MNHEY, CDR2 SMNVEV (reference sequence). The CDR3 is 20 amino acids. V was clipped by 3 bases and J by 0 bases; unmatched bases: 19.

CDR3 DNA sequence: TGTGCCAGCAGCTTGAACTCTCGGACAGGGCCTTTCAATGAGCAGTTCTTC. This sequence encodes CASSLNSRTGPFNEQFF. The chain uses TRBV5-6 and TRBJ2-1, with TRBD1 matching over 8 bases. This CDR3 contains 17 residues. Germline-derived CDR1 and CDR2 are SGHDT and YYEEEE. Unmatched junction bases numbered 12, after V lost 1 base and J lost 6 bases.

The rearrangement joins TRBV7-6 to TRBJ2-2; possible D gene TRBD2, 5 bases. This CDR3 spans 12 amino acids. Germline V gives CDR1 SGHVS, CDR2 FNYEAQ. V was clipped by 5 bases and J by 9 bases, with 10 bases between them. CDR3 protein: CASSRDSRELFF. The DNA for the CDR3 is TGTGCCAGCAGCCGGGATTCTAGGGAGCTGTTTTTT.

A note on this clonotype: This likely comes from a read error, as the CDR3 has no conserved phenylalanine or tryptophan at its end. This sequence joins TRBV7-2 and TRBJ2-7, with 9 bases matching TRBD2. V dropped 5 bases and J dropped 2; count of bases not matched to a gene: 4. The CDR3 loop spans 14 amino acids. Germline values: CDR1 SGHTA, CDR2 FQGNSA. The CDR3 is CASSPGLAAYEQYL. CDR3 DNA: TGTGCCAGCAGCCCGGGACTAGCTGCCTACGAGCAGTACCTC.

The chain couples TRBV9 to TRBJ2-4, with 7 bases that match TRBD1. This CDR3 comprises 14 residues. J lost 4 bases, V lost 0 bases, and 1 base had no gene match. Germline V CDR1 and CDR2: SGDLS, YYNGEE. CDR3 sequence reads: CASSVGTGKNIQYF. As DNA, the CDR3 is TGTGCCAGCAGCGTAGGGACAGGTAAAAACATTCAGTACTTC.

This chain's CDR3 is CASSYSLDRAGYTF. The CDR3 nucleotides are TGTGCCAGCAGTTACTCGTTGGACAGGGCTGGCTACACCTTC. The chain combines TRBV6-5 with TRBJ1-2, with 8 bases lining up with TRBD1. This CDR3 has 14 residues. Germline CDR1 and CDR2: MNHEY and SVGAGI. Trimming cost V 0 bases and J 7 bases; bases outside gene matches: 4.